The entry below gives a single T cell receptor (beta chain) sequence along with its context. This specimen comes from a study of shared T cell receptors in the human thymus. The germline V and J ends were trimmed by 3 bases and 0 bases, with 12 bases remaining between them. This CDR3 contains 15 residues. CDR1 MNHEY and CDR2 SMNVEV come from the germline V gene (reference sequence). Sequenced by immunoSEQ multiplex PCR; TCRdb stores in-frame clones only, minus some. The sample includes just under 550,000 clones, 75% to 85% seen only once; the top ten take roughly 0.013%. Another study also made use of these data, one on human thymus T cells. Per that study: The donors were infants in Finland with congenital heart defects, otherwise immunologically healthy. Resections that were taken during corrective heart surgery supplied the thymus tissue. V and J genes seemed to be used with bias in thymic and blood repertoires. Thymic repertoires overlap heavily among unrelated individuals, related research has reported.

The sample consisted of thymocytes. The origin of this receptor is a boy in the first two years of life with a congenital heart defect. The chain links TRBV27 to TRBJ2-7, with D unclear. In DNA, the CDR3 is TGTGCCAGCAGTTTCTCCTCCCTGGCCTCCTACGAGCAGTACTTC. Translation gives CASSFSSLASYEQYF.